This TCR beta chain derives from a study of cytomegalovirus exposure and HLA in healthy donors. Points from the study as a whole: Earlier results showed most TCR beta V segments being productive about 87% or about 30% of the time.

For this clone: Its antigen remains unidentified.

Per germline, CDR1 LGHNA and CDR2 YNFKEQ. The CDR3 spans 16 residues. V was pared by 1 base and J by 2 bases, with 5 bases of the junction left unmatched. PCR involved 60 Vbeta and 13 Jbeta primers. The repertoire was sequenced with immunoSEQ multiplex PCR; TCRdb's copy has only in-frame clones and lacks some. The sample has 110,000 or so clones; over 65% are singletons. This chain joins TRBV4-2 and TRBJ2-1, with TRBD2 matching over 7 bases. Sequences were obtained from PBMCs. The source is a woman aged 18-29 years in good health and CMV-seronegative. The CDR3 coding sequence is TGTGCCAGCAGCCAAGCTAGCGGTCGGACCTACAATGAGCAGTTCTTC. Protein product: CASSQASGRTYNEQFF.